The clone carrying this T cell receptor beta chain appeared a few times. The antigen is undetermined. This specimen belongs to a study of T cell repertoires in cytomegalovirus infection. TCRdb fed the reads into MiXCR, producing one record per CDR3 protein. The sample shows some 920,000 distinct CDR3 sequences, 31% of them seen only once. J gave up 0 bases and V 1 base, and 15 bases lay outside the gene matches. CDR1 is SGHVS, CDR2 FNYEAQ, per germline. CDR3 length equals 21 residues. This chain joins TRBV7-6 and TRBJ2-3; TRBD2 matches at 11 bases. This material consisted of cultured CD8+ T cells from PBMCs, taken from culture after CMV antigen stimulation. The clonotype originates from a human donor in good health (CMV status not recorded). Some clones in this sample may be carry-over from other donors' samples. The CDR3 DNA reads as TGTGCCAGCAGCTTAGAACCCTACGGGTCTAGCGGGGGGACAAGCACAGATACGCAGTATTTT. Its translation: CASSLEPYGSSGGTSTDTQYF.